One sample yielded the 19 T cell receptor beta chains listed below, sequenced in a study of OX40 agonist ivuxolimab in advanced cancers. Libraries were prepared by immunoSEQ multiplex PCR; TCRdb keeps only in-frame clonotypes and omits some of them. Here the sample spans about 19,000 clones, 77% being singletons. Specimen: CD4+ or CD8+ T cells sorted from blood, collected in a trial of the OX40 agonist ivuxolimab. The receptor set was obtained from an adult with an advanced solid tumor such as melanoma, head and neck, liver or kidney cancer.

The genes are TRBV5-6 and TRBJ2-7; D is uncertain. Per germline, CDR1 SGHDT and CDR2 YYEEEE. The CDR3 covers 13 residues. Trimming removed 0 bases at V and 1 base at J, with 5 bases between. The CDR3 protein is CASSLGQSYEQYF. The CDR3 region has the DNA TGTGCCAGCAGCTTGGGGCAGTCCTACGAGCAGTACTTC.

CDR3 in amino acids: CASSLGVLAGEVNEQFF. CDR3 DNA: TGTGCCAGCAGCTTAGGAGTTCTAGCGGGTGAAGTGAATGAGCAGTTCTTC. The gene calls are TRBV7-9 and TRBJ2-1; 8 bases are a match to TRBD2. The CDR3 covers 17 residues. From germline, CDR1 is SEHNR and CDR2 FQNEAQ (reference sequence). The V and J ends lost 1 base and 7 bases, in that order; junction bases with no gene match: 12.

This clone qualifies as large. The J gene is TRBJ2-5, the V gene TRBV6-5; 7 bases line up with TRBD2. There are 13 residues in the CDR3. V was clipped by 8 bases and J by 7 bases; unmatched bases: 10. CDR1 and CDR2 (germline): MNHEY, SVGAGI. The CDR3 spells CASSWSGDRTQYF. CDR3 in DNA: TGTGCCAGCTCGTGGAGCGGGGATAGGACCCAGTACTTC.

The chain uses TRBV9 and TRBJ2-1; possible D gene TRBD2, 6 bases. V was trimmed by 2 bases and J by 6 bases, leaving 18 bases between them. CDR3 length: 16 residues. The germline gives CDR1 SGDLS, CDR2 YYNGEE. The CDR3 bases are TGTGCCAGCAGCGTTTTTCAATTTGGAGGGAGCAATGAGCAGTTCTTC. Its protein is CASSVFQFGGSNEQFF.

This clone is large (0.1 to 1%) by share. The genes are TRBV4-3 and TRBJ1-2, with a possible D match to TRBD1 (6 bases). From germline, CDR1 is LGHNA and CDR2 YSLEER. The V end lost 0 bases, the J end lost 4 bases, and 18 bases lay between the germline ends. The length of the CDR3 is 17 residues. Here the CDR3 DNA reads TGCGCCAGCAGCCAAGATCACGCCTCAGGGGCTAGCTATGGCTACACCTTC. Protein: CASSQDHASGASYGYTF.

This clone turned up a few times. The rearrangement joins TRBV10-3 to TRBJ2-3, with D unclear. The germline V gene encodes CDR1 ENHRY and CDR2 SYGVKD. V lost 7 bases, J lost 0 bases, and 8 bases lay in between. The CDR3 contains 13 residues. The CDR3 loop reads CAINRGSTDTQYF. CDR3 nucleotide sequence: TGTGCCATCAATAGAGGAAGCACAGATACGCAGTATTTT.

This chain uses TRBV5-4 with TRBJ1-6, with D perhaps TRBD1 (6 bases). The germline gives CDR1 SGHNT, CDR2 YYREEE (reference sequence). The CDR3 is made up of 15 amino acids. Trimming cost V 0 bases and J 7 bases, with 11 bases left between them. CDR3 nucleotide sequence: TGTGCCAGCAGCTTGGGCAGGGGATCCAATTCACCCCTCCACTTT. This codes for CASSLGRGSNSPLHF.

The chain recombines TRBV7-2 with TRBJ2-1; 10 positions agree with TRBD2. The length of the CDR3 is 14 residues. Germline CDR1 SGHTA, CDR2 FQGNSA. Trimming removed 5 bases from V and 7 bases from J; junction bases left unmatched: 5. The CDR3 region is CASSATSGENEQFF. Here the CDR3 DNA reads TGTGCCAGCAGCGCAACTAGCGGGGAGAATGAGCAGTTCTTC.

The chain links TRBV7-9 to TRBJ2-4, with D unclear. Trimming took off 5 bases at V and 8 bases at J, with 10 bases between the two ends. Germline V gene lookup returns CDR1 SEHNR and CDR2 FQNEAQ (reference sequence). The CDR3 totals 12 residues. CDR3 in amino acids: CASSPLVDIQYF. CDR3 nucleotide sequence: TGTGCCAGCAGCCCTTTAGTAGACATTCAGTACTTC.

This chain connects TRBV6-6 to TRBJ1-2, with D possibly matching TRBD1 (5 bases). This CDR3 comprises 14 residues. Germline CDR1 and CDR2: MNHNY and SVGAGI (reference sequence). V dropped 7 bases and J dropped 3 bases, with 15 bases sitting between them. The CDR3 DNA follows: TGTGCCAGCAAACCGACAAGGGACGACTATGGCTACACCTTC. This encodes CASKPTRDDYGYTF.

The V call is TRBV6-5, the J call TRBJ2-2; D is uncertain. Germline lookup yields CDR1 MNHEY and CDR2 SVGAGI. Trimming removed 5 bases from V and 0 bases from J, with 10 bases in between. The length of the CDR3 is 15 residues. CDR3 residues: CASSNDISNTGELFF. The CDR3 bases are TGTGCCAGCAGTAATGACATTTCGAACACCGGGGAGCTGTTTTTT.

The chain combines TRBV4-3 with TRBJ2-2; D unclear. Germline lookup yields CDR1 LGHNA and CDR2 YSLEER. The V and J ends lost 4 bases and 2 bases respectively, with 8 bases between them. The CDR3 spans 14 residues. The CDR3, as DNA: TGCGCCAGCAGCCGTGGATCAAACACCGGGGAGCTGTTTTTT. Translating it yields CASSRGSNTGELFF.

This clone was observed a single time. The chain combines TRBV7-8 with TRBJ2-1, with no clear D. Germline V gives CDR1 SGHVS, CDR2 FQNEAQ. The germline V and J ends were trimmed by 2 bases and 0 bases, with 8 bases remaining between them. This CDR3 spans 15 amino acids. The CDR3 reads CASSLTGSSYNEQFF. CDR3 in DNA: TGTGCCAGCAGCTTAACGGGCAGCTCCTACAATGAGCAGTTCTTC.

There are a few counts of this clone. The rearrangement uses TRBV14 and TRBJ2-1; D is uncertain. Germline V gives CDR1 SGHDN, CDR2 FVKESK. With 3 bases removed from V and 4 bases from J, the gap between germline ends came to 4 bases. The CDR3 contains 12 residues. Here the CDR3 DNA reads TGTGCCAGCAGCCAGTGGTACAATGAGCAGTTCTTC. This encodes CASSQWYNEQFF.

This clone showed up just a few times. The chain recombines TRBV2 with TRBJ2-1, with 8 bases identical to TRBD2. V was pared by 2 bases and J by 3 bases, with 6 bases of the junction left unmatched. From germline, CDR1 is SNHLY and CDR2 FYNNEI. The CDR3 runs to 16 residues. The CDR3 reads CASSEKRERYYNEQFF. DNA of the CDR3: TGTGCCAGCAGTGAAAAGCGGGAGAGGTACTACAATGAGCAGTTCTTC. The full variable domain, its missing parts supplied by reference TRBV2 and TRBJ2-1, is EPEVTQTPSHQVTQMGQEVILRCVPISNHLYFYWYRQILGQKVEFLVSFYNNEISEKSEIFDDQFSVERPDGSNFTLKIRSTKLEDSAMYFCASSEKRERYYNEQFFGPGTRLTVL.

The CDR3 nucleotides read TGTGCCAGCAGCTCCTTAACTAGCGCTAGCACAGATACGCAGTATTTT. Its protein is CASSSLTSASTDTQYF. The chain couples TRBV11-2 to TRBJ2-3; 7 bases map to TRBD2. This CDR3 comprises 16 residues. Trimming removed 4 bases from V and 0 bases from J; junction bases left unmatched: 7. Germline V gives CDR1 SGHAT, CDR2 FQNNGV.

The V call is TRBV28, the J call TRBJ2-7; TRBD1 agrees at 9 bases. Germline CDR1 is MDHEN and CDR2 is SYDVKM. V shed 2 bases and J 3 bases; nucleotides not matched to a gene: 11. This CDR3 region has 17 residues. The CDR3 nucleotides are TGTGCCAGCAGTTTAGGGTCGGGACAGGGATTTTACTACGAGCAGTACTTC. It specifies CASSLGSGQGFYYEQYF.

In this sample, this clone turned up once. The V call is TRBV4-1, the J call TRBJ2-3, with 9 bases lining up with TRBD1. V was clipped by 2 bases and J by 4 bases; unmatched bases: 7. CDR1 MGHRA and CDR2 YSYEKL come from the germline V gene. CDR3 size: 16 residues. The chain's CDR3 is CASSQWGTGNPDTQYF. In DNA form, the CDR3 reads TGCGCCAGCAGCCAATGGGGGACAGGGAACCCAGATACGCAGTATTTT.

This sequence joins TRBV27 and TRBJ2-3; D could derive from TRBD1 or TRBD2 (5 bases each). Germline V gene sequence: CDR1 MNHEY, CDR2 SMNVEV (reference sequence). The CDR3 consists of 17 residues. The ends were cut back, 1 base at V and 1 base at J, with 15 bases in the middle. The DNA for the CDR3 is TGTGCCAGCAGTTTATTGGGGGTAACCCGGGGCACAGATACGCAGTATTTT. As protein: CASSLLGVTRGTDTQYF.